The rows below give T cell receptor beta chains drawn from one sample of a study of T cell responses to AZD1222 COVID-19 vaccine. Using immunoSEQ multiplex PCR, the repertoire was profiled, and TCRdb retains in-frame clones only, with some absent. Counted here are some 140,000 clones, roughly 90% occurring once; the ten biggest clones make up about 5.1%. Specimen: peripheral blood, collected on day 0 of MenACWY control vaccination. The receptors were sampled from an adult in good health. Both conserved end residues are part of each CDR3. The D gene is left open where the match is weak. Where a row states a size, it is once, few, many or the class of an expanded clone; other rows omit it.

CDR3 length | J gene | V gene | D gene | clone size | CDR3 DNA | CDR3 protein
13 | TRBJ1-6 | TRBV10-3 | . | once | TGTGCCATCAGTGGCTCCTATAATTCACCCCTCCACTTT | CAISGSYNSPLHF
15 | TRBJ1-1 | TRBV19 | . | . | TGTGCCAGTAGTATTTTCTTTGGGGGGAACACTGAAGCTTTCTTT | CASSIFFGGNTEAFF
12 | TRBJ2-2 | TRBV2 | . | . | TGTGCCAGCAGTGATCACACCGGGGAGCTGTTTTTT | CASSDHTGELFF
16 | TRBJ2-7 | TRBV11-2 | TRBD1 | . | TGTGCCAGCAGCTTAGACGGGACAGGGGCCGCCTACGAGCAGTACTTC | CASSLDGTGAAYEQYF
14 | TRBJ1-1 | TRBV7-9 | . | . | TGTGCCAGCATGAGCAGGGAGAGAAACACTGAAGCTTTCTTT | CASMSRERNTEAFF
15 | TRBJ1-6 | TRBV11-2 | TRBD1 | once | TGTGCCAGCAGCACGGACAGGGGCCTAAGCTCACCCCTCCACTTT | CASSTDRGLSSPLHF
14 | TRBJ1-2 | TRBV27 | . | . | TGTGCCAGCAGTTTATCTTCAGGGCCCTATGGCTACACCTTC | CASSLSSGPYGYTF
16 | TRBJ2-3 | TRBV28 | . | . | TGTGCCAGCAGTTTATTAACAGGGTCCCGCACAGATACGCAGTATTTT | CASSLLTGSRTDTQYF
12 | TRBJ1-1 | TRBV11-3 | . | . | TGTGCCAGCAGCTTAGACGGCTATGAAGCTTTCTTT | CASSLDGYEAFF
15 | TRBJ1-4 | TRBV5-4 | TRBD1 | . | TGTGCCAGCAGCCCGGGGGGACAGGGGGGTGAAAAACTGTTTTTT | CASSPGGQGGEKLFF
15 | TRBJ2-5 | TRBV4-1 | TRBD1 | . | TGCGCCAGCAGCGATCTGCAGGGGGCTCGCGAGACCCAGTACTTC | CASSDLQGARETQYF
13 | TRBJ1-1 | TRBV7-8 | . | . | TGTGCCAGCAGCTTATCCCCTGTCACTGAAGCTTTCTTT | CASSLSPVTEAFF
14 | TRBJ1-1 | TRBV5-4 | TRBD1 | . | TGTGCCAGCAGACTTGGACAGGGGAACACTGAAGCTTTCTTT | CASRLGQGNTEAFF
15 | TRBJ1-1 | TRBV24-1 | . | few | TGTGCCACCAGTGAAGGTGGCAGGGGTACAACTGAAGCTTTCTTT | CATSEGGRGTTEAFF
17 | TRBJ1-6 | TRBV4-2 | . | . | TGTGCCAGCAGCCAAGATCGGCTGGGGGCTTTCGGATCACCCCTCCACTTT | CASSQDRLGAFGSPLHF
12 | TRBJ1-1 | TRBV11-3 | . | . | TGTGCCAGCAGCTTAGATGGCACTGAAGCTTTCTTT | CASSLDGTEAFF
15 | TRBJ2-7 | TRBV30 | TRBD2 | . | TGTGCCTGGTCGATAGCGGGGTCCGGGTCCTACGAGCAGTACTTC | CAWSIAGSGSYEQYF
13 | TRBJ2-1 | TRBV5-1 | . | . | TGCGCCAGCAGCTTGGTACTGATACGGGAGCAGTTCTTC | CASSLVLIREQFF
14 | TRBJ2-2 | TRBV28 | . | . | TGTGCCAGCAAAAAGACAGGGAACACCGGGGAGCTGTTTTTT | CASKKTGNTGELFF
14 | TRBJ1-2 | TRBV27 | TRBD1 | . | TGTGCCAGCAGTTCCTTTGGACAGGGGGGTGGCTACACCTTC | CASSSFGQGGGYTF
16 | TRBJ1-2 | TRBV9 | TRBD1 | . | TGTGCCAGCAGCGTAGGCGCCGGGACAGGAGCCTTCTTCTACACCTTC | CASSVGAGTGAFFYTF
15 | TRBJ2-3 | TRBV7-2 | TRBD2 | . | TGTGCCAGTCGGCGGGAGGGCCGGCCCACAGATACGCAGTATTTT | CASRREGRPTDTQYF
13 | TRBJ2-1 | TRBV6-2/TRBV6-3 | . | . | TGTGCCAGCAGTTATAGCAGGTACAATGAGCAGTTCTTC | CASSYSRYNEQFF
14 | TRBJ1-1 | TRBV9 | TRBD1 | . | TGTGCCAGCAGCACCCGACAGGGCGCCACTGAAGCTTTCTTT | CASSTRQGATEAFF
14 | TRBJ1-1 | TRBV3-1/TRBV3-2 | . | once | TGTGCCAGCAGCCCGGGGACATTGAACACTGAAGCTTTCTTT | CASSPGTLNTEAFF
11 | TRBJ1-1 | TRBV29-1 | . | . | TGCAGCGTAGCCCCAGGGACTGAAGCTTTCTTT | CSVAPGTEAFF
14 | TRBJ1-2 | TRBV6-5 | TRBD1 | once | TGTGCCAGCAGTCCACAGCAGGGGGCGCTTGGCTACACCTTC | CASSPQQGALGYTF
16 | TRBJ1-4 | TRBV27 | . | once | TGTGCCAGCAGTTTAGGATTTCAGGGCACTAATGAAAAACTGTTTTTT | CASSLGFQGTNEKLFF
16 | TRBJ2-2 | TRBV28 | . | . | TGTGCCAGCACTCCTCATGGGGGCTCGAACACCGGGGAGCTGTTTTTT | CASTPHGGSNTGELFF